This record concerns one TCR beta chain sequence. The CDR3 runs to 14 residues. Germline loops: CDR1 SGHDT, CDR2 YYEEEE. Trimming took 3 bases from V and 4 from J; bases not matched to a gene: 0. The study ran its PCR with 60 Vbeta and 13 Jbeta primers. Profiled with immunoSEQ multiplex PCR; TCRdb holds only in-frame clones, not every one. The sample lists some 110,000 clones, 70% to 80% occurring once. These data come from a study of cytomegalovirus exposure and HLA in healthy donors. The chain couples TRBV5-6 to TRBJ2-2; TRBD1 agrees at 10 bases. Sequencing was performed on PBMCs. The clonotype comes from a man aged 50-60 years in good health and CMV-seropositive. The chain's CDR3 is CASSWDRGTGELFF. DNA for the CDR3: TGTGCCAGCAGCTGGGACAGGGGCACCGGGGAGCTGTTTTTT.